This T cell receptor beta chain stems from a study of CD8 T cells in ankylosing spondylitis. Germline-derived CDR1 and CDR2 are GTSNPN and SVGIG (reference sequence). This CDR3 has 15 amino acids. Trimming removed 3 bases from V and 1 base from J; junction bases left unmatched: 7. The TCR beta libraries were generated through quantitative 5'-RACE incorporating molecular barcodes. TCRdb ran MiXCR on the 5' RACE reads and lists one entry per CDR3 protein. The data show tens of thousands of distinct CDR3 sequences, with 6.2% seen just once and just under 5% held by the top ten. Study outcomes and limitations: From matched ankylosing spondylitis synovial fluid, disease-linked clones were reportedly recovered at significantly enriched levels. Blood of patients with ankylosing spondylitis appeared to be characterized by a TCR beta motif of seven or eight highly homologous variants. Disease-linked clones proved CD8+ and comparatively uncommon in peripheral blood.

Worth noting for this clonotype: As yet, its antigen is unknown.

The sample consisted of synovial fluid, either unsorted or a sorted T cell fraction (not recorded which). The V gene is TRBV30, the J gene TRBJ1-1, with 8 nucleotides matching TRBD1. The TCR sequence derives from a male donor with ankylosing spondylitis. CDR3: CAWSARTGTNTEAFF. DNA of the CDR3: TGTGCCTGGAGCGCTAGGACAGGGACGAACACTGAAGCTTTCTTT.